The rows below give T cell receptor beta chains drawn from one sample of a study of cytomegalovirus exposure and HLA in healthy donors. Data came from immunoSEQ multiplex PCR; TCRdb stores just in-frame clones and leaves some out. The repertoire has around 91,000 clones, 78% of them found once; the top ten carry 4% to 5.5%. The specimen was PBMCs. These TCRs come from a male donor in good health and CMV-seropositive. CDR3s include the opening cysteine and the closing phenylalanine or tryptophan. The D gene is left open where the match is weak. Size values are once, few and many counts, or a class for expanded clones, and some rows have none.

j_call: TRBJ2-7
d_call: -
clone_size: -
v_call: TRBV19
cdr3_aa: CASSVNPGYEGARYEQYF
cdr3_nt: TGTGCCAGTAGTGTCAACCCAGGCTATGAGGGAGCTCGCTACGAGCAGTACTTC

j_call: TRBJ2-7
d_call: TRBD2
clone_size: -
v_call: TRBV4-2
cdr3_aa: CATGEEAGGPRAEQYF
cdr3_nt: TGTGCCACCGGCGAAGAGGCGGGAGGGCCTAGAGCCGAGCAGTACTTC

j_call: TRBJ2-1
d_call: -
clone_size: -
v_call: TRBV10-2
cdr3_aa: CASSESVGGAFYNEQFF
cdr3_nt: TGCGCCAGCAGTGAGTCGGTGGGGGGGGCTTTCTACAATGAGCAGTTCTTC

j_call: TRBJ2-3
d_call: -
clone_size: few
v_call: TRBV6-1
cdr3_aa: CASSVIDRSTDTQYF
cdr3_nt: TGTGCCAGCAGTGTAATAGACAGGTCCACAGATACGCAGTATTTT

j_call: TRBJ1-5
d_call: TRBD1
clone_size: -
v_call: TRBV2
cdr3_aa: CASSSGQENQPQHF
cdr3_nt: TGTGCCAGCAGTTCGGGACAGGAGAATCAGCCCCAGCATTTT

j_call: TRBJ2-1
d_call: -
clone_size: -
v_call: TRBV2
cdr3_aa: CARGTGGYNEQFF
cdr3_nt: TGTGCCAGGGGGACTGGGGGCTACAATGAGCAGTTCTTC

j_call: TRBJ2-7
d_call: -
clone_size: -
v_call: TRBV5-1
cdr3_aa: CASSLTGTYEQYF
cdr3_nt: TGCGCCAGCAGCTTAACAGGGACCTACGAGCAGTACTTC

j_call: TRBJ2-7
d_call: TRBD1
clone_size: -
v_call: TRBV5-8
cdr3_aa: CASSLVGTGDYEQYF
cdr3_nt: TGTGCCAGCAGCTTGGTCGGGACAGGGGACTACGAGCAGTACTTC

j_call: TRBJ2-3
d_call: TRBD2
clone_size: -
v_call: TRBV10-3
cdr3_aa: CAISEGLASSSTDTQYF
cdr3_nt: TGTGCCATCAGTGAGGGACTAGCCTCATCTAGCACAGATACGCAGTATTTT

j_call: TRBJ1-4
d_call: TRBD1
clone_size: -
v_call: TRBV4-1
cdr3_aa: CASSQPGQGRTEKLFF
cdr3_nt: TGCGCCAGCAGCCAACCCGGACAGGGACGGACAGAAAAACTGTTTTTT

j_call: TRBJ2-5
d_call: TRBD2
clone_size: -
v_call: TRBV18
cdr3_aa: CASSPDSGGQETQYF
cdr3_nt: TGTGCCAGCTCACCAGATAGCGGGGGCCAAGAGACCCAGTACTTC

j_call: TRBJ1-2
d_call: -
clone_size: -
v_call: TRBV6-1
cdr3_aa: CASSTNHRYSGSTF
cdr3_nt: TGTGCCAGCAGCACCAACCACAGGTACTCAGGCTCCACCTTC

j_call: TRBJ2-7
d_call: TRBD1
clone_size: few
v_call: TRBV6-6
cdr3_aa: CASTDRGRYEQYF
cdr3_nt: TGTGCCAGCACAGACAGGGGGCGATACGAGCAGTACTTC

j_call: TRBJ2-2
d_call: TRBD1
clone_size: -
v_call: TRBV27
cdr3_aa: CASSLFSRGQLGELFF
cdr3_nt: TGTGCCAGCAGTTTATTTTCCAGGGGGCAATTAGGGGAGCTGTTTTTT

j_call: TRBJ2-6
d_call: -
clone_size: -
v_call: TRBV27
cdr3_aa: CASSRRSSGANVLTF
cdr3_nt: TGTGCCAGCAGCCGACGGAGCTCTGGGGCCAACGTCCTGACTTTC

j_call: TRBJ1-6
d_call: TRBD1
clone_size: -
v_call: TRBV30
cdr3_aa: CASGQGARSPLHF
cdr3_nt: TGTGCCTCGGGACAGGGGGCTCGATCACCCCTCCACTTT

j_call: TRBJ2-7
d_call: TRBD2
clone_size: -
v_call: TRBV13
cdr3_aa: CASSLLRGRAHNEQYF
cdr3_nt: TGTGCCAGCAGCTTACTCCGCGGGAGGGCCCACAACGAGCAGTACTTC

j_call: TRBJ1-1
d_call: -
clone_size: -
v_call: TRBV6-1
cdr3_aa: CASIRGLPGETEAFF
cdr3_nt: TGTGCCAGCATTAGAGGGCTACCGGGGGAAACTGAAGCTTTCTTT

j_call: TRBJ2-7
d_call: TRBD1
clone_size: -
v_call: TRBV9
cdr3_aa: CASSVEFGTGTHEQYF
cdr3_nt: TGTGCCAGCAGCGTAGAATTCGGGACAGGGACCCACGAGCAGTACTTC

j_call: TRBJ2-1
d_call: -
clone_size: -
v_call: TRBV7-8
cdr3_aa: CASSLGWRGTSYNEQFF
cdr3_nt: TGTGCCAGCAGCTTAGGCTGGCGTGGGACTTCCTACAATGAGCAGTTCTTC

j_call: TRBJ2-5
d_call: TRBD1
clone_size: -
v_call: TRBV7-6
cdr3_aa: CASSLSGGVGETQYF
cdr3_nt: TGTGCCAGCAGCTTATCAGGGGGCGTGGGTGAGACCCAGTACTTC

j_call: TRBJ1-3
d_call: -
clone_size: many
v_call: TRBV10-3
cdr3_aa: CAIKDSGSGNTIYF
cdr3_nt: TGTGCCATAAAGGACAGCGGCTCTGGAAACACCATATATTTT

j_call: TRBJ2-1
d_call: -
clone_size: -
v_call: TRBV5-4
cdr3_aa: CASSSTDNNEQFF
cdr3_nt: TGTGCCAGCAGCTCCACAGATAACAATGAGCAGTTCTTC

j_call: TRBJ2-1
d_call: -
clone_size: -
v_call: TRBV5-8
cdr3_aa: CASSFSRTYNEQFF
cdr3_nt: TGTGCCAGCAGCTTCAGTCGAACCTACAATGAGCAGTTCTTC

j_call: TRBJ2-1
d_call: -
clone_size: few
v_call: TRBV19
cdr3_aa: CASSIDRGSYNEQFF
cdr3_nt: TGTGCCAGTAGTATAGACAGGGGATCCTACAATGAGCAGTTCTTC

j_call: TRBJ2-3
d_call: TRBD2
clone_size: -
v_call: TRBV7-9
cdr3_aa: CASSLGLAGGDTQYF
cdr3_nt: TGTGCCAGCAGTTTGGGACTAGCGGGGGGAGATACGCAGTATTTT